This passage covers 15 T cell receptor beta chains from one sample sequenced in a study of shared clonotypes between healthy human individuals. TCRdb's table, derived via immunoSEQ multiplex PCR, lists solely in-frame clones and lacks some. In the table there are around 2.3 million clones, around 95% of which are singletons. What was sequenced was naive CD4+ T cells sorted from blood. Specified subset: CD45RA+ positively selected. Receptors were obtained from a man between 18 and 35 years old in good health.

V gene TRBV7-9 combines with J gene TRBJ1-1; D not resolved. Germline CDR1 is SEHNR and CDR2 is FQNEAQ (reference sequence). The CDR3 has 14 residues. V lost 1 base and J 10 bases, leaving 16 bases between the germline ends. CDR3 in DNA: TGTGCCAGCAGCTTAGGGGCAGAAATGGAGCGAGCTTTCTTT. Its protein product is CASSLGAEMERAFF.

This rearrangement joins TRBV5-1 to TRBJ2-2, with TRBD1 identical over 8 bases. Germline V gene lookup returns CDR1 SGHRS and CDR2 YFSETQ. The V gene end was trimmed by 0 bases and the J gene end by 0 bases; junction bases not matched to a gene: 4. CDR3 length: 17 amino acids. DNA for the CDR3: TGCGCCAGCAGCTTGGAACCAGGGGGCGCGAACACCGGGGAGCTGTTTTTT. Protein sequence: CASSLEPGGANTGELFF.

The chain couples TRBV9 to TRBJ1-1, with a tentative D call TRBD1 (5 bases). Per the germline V gene, CDR1 is SGDLS and CDR2 is YYNGEE. The CDR3 extends over 17 amino acids. V was clipped by 0 bases and J by 1 base, with 16 bases between them. The CDR3 loop is CASSVGDRAHGNTEAFF. The CDR3 coding sequence is TGTGCCAGCAGCGTAGGAGACAGAGCTCATGGGAACACTGAAGCTTTCTTT.

With regard to this clone: Other DNA sequences from this sample encode an identical CDR3 as well. The gene calls are TRBV7-3 and TRBJ2-2, with TRBD2 identical over 12 bases. This CDR3 has 17 residues. V lost 2 bases, J lost 1 base, and 2 bases stayed unmatched. Per the germline V gene, CDR1 is SGHTA and CDR2 is FQGTGA. The CDR3 sequence: CASSLSGLAGNTGELFF. CDR3 nucleotide sequence: TGTGCCAGCAGCTTATCGGGACTAGCGGGGAACACCGGGGAGCTGTTTTTT.

Turning to this clone: Its ends do not fully match the called genes, so a read error is possible. The V call is TRBV5-6, the J call TRBJ1-5, with 7 positions matching TRBD1. CDR1 is SGHDT, CDR2 YYEEEE, per germline. This CDR3 comprises 15 residues. The CDR3 nucleotides read TGTGCCAGCAGTTTGGGACAGCTTAGCAATCAGCCCCAGCATTTT. Its protein is CASSLGQLSNQPQHF.

The genes are TRBV25-1 and TRBJ2-2; no clear D gene. Germline CDR1 is MGHDK and CDR2 is SYGVNS. V was trimmed by 0 bases and J by 4 bases, leaving 9 bases between them. CDR3 length: 15 amino acids. CDR3 sequence (DNA): TGTGCCAGCAGTGAATATTTGGTTAGCACCGGGGAGCTGTTTTTT. Translated: CASSEYLVSTGELFF.

The V gene is TRBV5-8, the J gene TRBJ2-3; 8 bases align to TRBD1. The CDR3 consists of 16 residues. Germline assignment: CDR1 SGHTS and CDR2 YDEGEE. Trimming removed 3 bases from V and 3 bases from J; junction bases left unmatched: 9. The CDR3, as DNA: TGTGCCAGCAGCTGGGGACAGGCCATTAATACAGATACGCAGTATTTT. It encodes CASSWGQAINTDTQYF.

This clone appeared a few times. Distinct nucleotide sequences in the sample also encode this CDR3. The V gene is TRBV9, the J gene TRBJ2-5, with 12 bases matching TRBD2. Germline V gene data show CDR1 as SGDLS and CDR2 as YYNGEE. V trimming: 2 bases; J trimming: 5 bases; junction bases outside the gene matches: 1. The CDR3 extends over 14 amino acids. The CDR3 bases are TGTGCCAGCAGCGTCGGGACTAGCGGGGAGACCCAGTACTTC. Translating gives CASSVGTSGETQYF.

The chain couples TRBV2 to TRBJ2-7; D remains ambiguous. CDR1 and CDR2 from the germline V gene are SNHLY and FYNNEI. Trimming left V 8 bases short and J 0 bases short, with 14 bases between. The CDR3 is made up of 14 amino acids. CDR3 protein: CASGGFLSSYEQYF. Here the CDR3 DNA reads TGTGCCAGCGGCGGATTCCTAAGCTCCTACGAGCAGTACTTC.

CDR3 sequence: CSGQGEGGYTF. CDR3 bases: TGCAGTGGACAGGGAGAAGGTGGCTACACCTTC. The gene calls are TRBV20-1 and TRBJ1-2, with 7 bases aligning to TRBD1. Germline lookup yields CDR1 DFQATT and CDR2 SNEGSKA (reference sequence). The CDR3 totals 11 residues. V trimming: 7 bases; J trimming: 7 bases; junction bases outside the gene matches: 6.

The V gene is TRBV7-2, the J gene TRBJ1-1; D perhaps matches TRBD1 (5 bases). CDR1 and CDR2 from the germline V gene are SGHTA and FQGNSA. The CDR3 is 16 amino acids. V was cut by 1 base and J by 11 bases, with 23 bases left in between. CDR3 in amino acids: CASSLGSGHGVVDAFF. For the CDR3, the DNA is TGTGCCAGCAGCTTAGGATCGGGGCACGGGGTAGTAGACGCTTTCTTT.

This chain joins TRBV5-5 and TRBJ1-1; D is unresolved. Germline CDR1 and CDR2: SGHKS and YYEKEE (reference sequence). V was trimmed by 2 bases and J by 11 bases, leaving 10 bases between them. The CDR3 is 11 residues long. CDR3 loop: CASSFLDGAFF. The DNA for the CDR3 is TGTGCCAGCAGCTTTTTGGACGGGGCTTTCTTT.

This chain joins TRBV5-6 and TRBJ2-1; possible D gene TRBD1, 6 bases. The V gene lost 3 bases and the J gene lost 5 bases, with 9 bases spanning the gap. Germline CDR1 SGHDT, CDR2 YYEEEE. There are 13 residues in the CDR3. The CDR3 DNA reads as TGTGCCAGCAGCTCACAGGGTAACAATGAGCAGTTCTTC. Its protein is CASSSQGNNEQFF.

The chain recombines TRBV7-2 with TRBJ1-2; D not resolved. The germline V and J ends were trimmed by 5 bases and 6 bases, with 16 bases remaining between them. Germline CDR1 SGHTA, CDR2 FQGNSA. The CDR3 length is 14 residues. The CDR3 sequence is CASSPAGGLDGYTF. CDR3 DNA sequence: TGTGCCAGCAGCCCAGCAGGCGGGTTAGATGGCTACACCTTC.

The J gene is TRBJ2-7, the V gene TRBV10-3, with TRBD1 identical over 7 bases. This CDR3 is 11 amino acids long. In germline, CDR1 is ENHRY, CDR2 SYGVKD. V was clipped by 6 bases and J by 6 bases; unmatched bases: 2. The CDR3 protein is CAIRTGPEQYF. The CDR3 coding sequence is TGTGCCATCAGGACAGGGCCCGAGCAGTACTTC.